Sequencing of this T cell receptor beta chain was carried out in a study of tumor and adjacent non-tumor tissue in lung cancer. TCRbeta libraries were built with three rounds of nested PCR, modified from ARM-PCR. A single record per CDR3 protein comes from TCRdb applying MiXCR to the multiplex PCR reads. The sample lists 65,000 to 90,000 distinct CDR3 sequences, 65% to 75% occurring once. The V gene lost 10 bases and the J gene lost 6 bases, with 18 bases spanning the gap. Germline V gives CDR1 SGHDN, CDR2 FVKESK. This CDR3 contains 13 residues. Findings of the study overall: Significantly higher TCR diversity was found in tumor than normal lung. Tumor repertoires had a smaller top 100 clone share than normal lung.

In regard to this clonotype: Its target is not known.

RNA was extracted from bulk tissue without any cell sorting. The TCR comes from a woman aged 70-85 years with non-small cell lung cancer. The chain employs TRBV14 and TRBJ1-1; no firm D call. Sequenced: lung tumor tissue. CDR3 in amino acids: CANNQTEMAEAFF. DNA of the CDR3: TGTGCCAACAACCAAACAGAAATGGCTGAAGCTTTCTTT.